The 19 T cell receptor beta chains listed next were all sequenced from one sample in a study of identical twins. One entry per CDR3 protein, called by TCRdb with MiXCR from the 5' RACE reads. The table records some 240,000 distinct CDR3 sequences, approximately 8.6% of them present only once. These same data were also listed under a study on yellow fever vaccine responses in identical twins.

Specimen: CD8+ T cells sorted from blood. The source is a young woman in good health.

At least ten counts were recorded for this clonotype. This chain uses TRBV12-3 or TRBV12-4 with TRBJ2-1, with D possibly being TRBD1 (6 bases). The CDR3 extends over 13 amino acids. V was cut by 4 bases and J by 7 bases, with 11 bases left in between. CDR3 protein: CASSWGHWNEQFF. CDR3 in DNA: TGTGCCAGCAGTTGGGGGCATTGGAATGAGCAGTTCTTC.

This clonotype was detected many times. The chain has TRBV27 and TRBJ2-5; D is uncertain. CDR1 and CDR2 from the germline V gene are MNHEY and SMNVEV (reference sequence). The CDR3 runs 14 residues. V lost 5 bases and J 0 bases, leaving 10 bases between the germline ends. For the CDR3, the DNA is TGTGCCAGCAGTCCCCTACTGTACCAAGAGACCCAGTACTTC. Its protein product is CASSPLLYQETQYF.

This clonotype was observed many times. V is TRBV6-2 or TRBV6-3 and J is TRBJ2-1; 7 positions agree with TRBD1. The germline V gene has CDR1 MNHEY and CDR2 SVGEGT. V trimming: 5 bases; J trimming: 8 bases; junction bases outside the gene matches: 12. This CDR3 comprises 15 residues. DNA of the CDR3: TGTGCCAGCAGTACCGCACACAGGGGTCCAGATGAGCAGTTCTTC. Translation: CASSTAHRGPDEQFF.

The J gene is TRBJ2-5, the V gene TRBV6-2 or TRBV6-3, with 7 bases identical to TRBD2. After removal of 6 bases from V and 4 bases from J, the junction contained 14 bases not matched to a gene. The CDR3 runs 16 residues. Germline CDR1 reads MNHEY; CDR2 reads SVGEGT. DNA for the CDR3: TGTGCCAGCAGCACCCCCGTGGCGGGAGTACGAGAGACCCAGTACTTC. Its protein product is CASSTPVAGVRETQYF.

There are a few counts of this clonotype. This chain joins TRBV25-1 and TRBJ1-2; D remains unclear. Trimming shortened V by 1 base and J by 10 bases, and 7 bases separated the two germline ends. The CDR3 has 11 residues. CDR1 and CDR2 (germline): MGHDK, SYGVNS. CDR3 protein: CASSESWSYTF. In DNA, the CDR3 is TGTGCCAGCAGTGAATCTTGGTCCTACACCTTC.

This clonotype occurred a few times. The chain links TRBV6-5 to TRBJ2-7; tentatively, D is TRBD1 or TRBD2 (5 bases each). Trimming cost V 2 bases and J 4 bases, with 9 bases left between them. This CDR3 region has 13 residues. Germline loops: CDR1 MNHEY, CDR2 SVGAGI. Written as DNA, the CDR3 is TGTGCCAGCAGTTACACAGGAGGTTACGAGCAGTACTTC. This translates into CASSYTGGYEQYF.

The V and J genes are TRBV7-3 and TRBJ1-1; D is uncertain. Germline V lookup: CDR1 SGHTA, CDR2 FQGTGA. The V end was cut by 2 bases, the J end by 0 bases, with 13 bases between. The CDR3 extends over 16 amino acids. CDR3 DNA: TGTGCCAGCAGCTTAGGCACGGGGTTGATGAACACTGAAGCTTTCTTT. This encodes CASSLGTGLMNTEAFF.

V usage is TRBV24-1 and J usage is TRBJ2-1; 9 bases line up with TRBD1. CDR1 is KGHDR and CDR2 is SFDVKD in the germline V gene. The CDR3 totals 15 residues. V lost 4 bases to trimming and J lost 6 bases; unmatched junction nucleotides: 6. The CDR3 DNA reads TGTGCCACCAGTGACCGACGGACAGGGGTCAATGAGCAGTTCTTC. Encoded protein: CATSDRRTGVNEQFF.

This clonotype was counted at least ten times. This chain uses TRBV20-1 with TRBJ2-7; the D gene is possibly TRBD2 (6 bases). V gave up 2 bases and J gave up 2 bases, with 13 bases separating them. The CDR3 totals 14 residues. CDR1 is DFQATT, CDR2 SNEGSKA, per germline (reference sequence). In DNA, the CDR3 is TGCAGTGCTAGACCCCTGGCGGGGACCTACGAGCAGTACTTC. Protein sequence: CSARPLAGTYEQYF.

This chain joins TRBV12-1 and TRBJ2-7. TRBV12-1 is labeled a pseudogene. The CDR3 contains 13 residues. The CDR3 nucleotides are TGTGCCAGCAGCTTAAGCTGCTCCTACGAGCAGTACTTC. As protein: CASSLSCSYEQYF.

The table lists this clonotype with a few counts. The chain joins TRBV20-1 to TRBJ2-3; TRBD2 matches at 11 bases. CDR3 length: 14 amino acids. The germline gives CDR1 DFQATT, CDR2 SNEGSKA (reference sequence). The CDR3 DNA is TGCAGCCAACTAGCGGGAGTTGTCACAGATACGCAGTATTTT. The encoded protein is CSQLAGVVTDTQYF.

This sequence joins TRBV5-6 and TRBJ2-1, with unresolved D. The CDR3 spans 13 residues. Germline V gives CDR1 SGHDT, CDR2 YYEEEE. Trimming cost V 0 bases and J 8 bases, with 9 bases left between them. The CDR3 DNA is TGTGCCAGCAGCTTGGGGCCGGGCGATGAGCAGTTCTTC. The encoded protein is CASSLGPGDEQFF.

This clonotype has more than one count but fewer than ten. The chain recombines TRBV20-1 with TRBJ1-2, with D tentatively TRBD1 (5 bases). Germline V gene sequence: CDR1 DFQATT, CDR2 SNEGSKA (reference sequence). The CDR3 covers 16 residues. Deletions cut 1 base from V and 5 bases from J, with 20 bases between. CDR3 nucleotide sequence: TGCAGTGCTAGAGCTCCCCCCCGGGACGGTTCTTATGGCTACACCTTC. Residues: CSARAPPRDGSYGYTF.

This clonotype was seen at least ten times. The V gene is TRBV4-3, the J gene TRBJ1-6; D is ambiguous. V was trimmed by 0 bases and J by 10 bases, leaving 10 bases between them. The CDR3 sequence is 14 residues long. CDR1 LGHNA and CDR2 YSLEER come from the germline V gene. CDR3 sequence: CASSQEREYSPLHF. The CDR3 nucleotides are TGCGCCAGCAGCCAAGAAAGGGAATACTCACCCCTCCACTTT.

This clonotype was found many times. Written as DNA, the CDR3 is TGTGCCAGCTCTTATGGGATACAAGAGACCCAGTACTTC. Its translation: CASSYGIQETQYF. The chain couples TRBV27 to TRBJ2-5; D is ambiguous. V was shortened by 8 bases and J by 2 bases, with 12 bases between the two germline ends. Germline V gene sequence: CDR1 MNHEY, CDR2 SMNVEV (reference sequence). The CDR3 contains 13 residues.

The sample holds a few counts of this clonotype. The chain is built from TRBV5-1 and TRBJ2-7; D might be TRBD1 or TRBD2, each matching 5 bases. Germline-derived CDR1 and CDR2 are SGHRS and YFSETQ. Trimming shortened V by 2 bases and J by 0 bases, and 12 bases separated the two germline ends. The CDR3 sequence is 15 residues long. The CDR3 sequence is CASSLGDPASYEQYF. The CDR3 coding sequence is TGCGCCAGCAGCTTAGGGGACCCTGCCTCCTACGAGCAGTACTTC. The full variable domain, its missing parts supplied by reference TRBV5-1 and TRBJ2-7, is KAGVTQTPRYLIKTRGQQVTLSCSPISGHRSVSWYQQTPGQGLQFLFEYFSETQRNKGNFPGRFSGRQFSNSRSEMNVSTLELGDSALYLCASSLGDPASYEQYFGPGTRLTVT.

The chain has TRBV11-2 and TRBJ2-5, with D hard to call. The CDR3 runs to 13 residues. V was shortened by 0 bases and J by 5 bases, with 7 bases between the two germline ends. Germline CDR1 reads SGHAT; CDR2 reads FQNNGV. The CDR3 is CASSLDIYETQYF. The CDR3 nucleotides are TGTGCCAGCAGCTTAGATATTTATGAGACCCAGTACTTC. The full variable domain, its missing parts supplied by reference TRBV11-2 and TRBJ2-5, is EAGVAQSPRYKIIEKRQSVAFWCNPISGHATLYWYQQILGQGPKLLIQFQNNGVVDDSQLPKDRFSAERLKGVDSTLKIQPAKLEDSAVYLCASSLDIYETQYFGPGTRLLVL.

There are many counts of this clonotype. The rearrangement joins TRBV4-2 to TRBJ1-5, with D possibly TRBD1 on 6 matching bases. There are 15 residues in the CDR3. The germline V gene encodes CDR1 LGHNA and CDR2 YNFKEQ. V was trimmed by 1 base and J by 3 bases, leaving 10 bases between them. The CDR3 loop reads CASSQVGQNNQPQHF. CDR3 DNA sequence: TGTGCCAGCAGCCAAGTAGGACAGAACAATCAGCCCCAGCATTTT.

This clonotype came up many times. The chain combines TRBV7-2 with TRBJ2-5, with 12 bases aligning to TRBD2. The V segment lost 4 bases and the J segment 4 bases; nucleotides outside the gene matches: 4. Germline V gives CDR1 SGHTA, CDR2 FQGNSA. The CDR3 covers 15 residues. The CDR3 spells CASSSSGGARETQYF. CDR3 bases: TGTGCCAGCAGCTCTAGCGGGGGGGCCAGAGAGACCCAGTACTTC.